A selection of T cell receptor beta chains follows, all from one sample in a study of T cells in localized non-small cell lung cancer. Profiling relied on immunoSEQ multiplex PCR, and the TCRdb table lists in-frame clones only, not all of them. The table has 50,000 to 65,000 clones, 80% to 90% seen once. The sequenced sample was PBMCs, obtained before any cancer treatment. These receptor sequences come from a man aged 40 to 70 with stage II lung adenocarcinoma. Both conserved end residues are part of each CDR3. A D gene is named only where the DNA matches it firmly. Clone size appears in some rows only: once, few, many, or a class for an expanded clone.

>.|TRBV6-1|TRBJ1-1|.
TGTGCCAGCAGTGAATACCGGTTCAACACTGAAGCTTTCTTT
CASSEYRFNTEAFF
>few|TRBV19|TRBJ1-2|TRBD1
TGTGCCAGTAGAATCACCGGGACAGGGGTCGGCTACACCTTC
CASRITGTGVGYTF
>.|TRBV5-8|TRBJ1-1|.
TGTGCCAGCAGTTCGGGACACTTGAACACTGAAGCTTTCTTT
CASSSGHLNTEAFF
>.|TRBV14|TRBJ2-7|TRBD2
TGTGCCAGCAGCCAAGATAGGGCGGGAGGGCCCCTCTTC
CASSQDRAGGPLF
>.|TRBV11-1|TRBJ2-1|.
TGTGCCAGCAGCTTCAGGGACGAACCCTACAATGAGCAGTTCTTC
CASSFRDEPYNEQFF
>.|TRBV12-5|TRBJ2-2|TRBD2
TGTGCTAGTGCCCCGGGACTAGCGTCTGGGGAGCTGTTTTTT
CASAPGLASGELFF
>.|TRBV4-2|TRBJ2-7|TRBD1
TGTGCCAGCAGCCGGGCAGGACAGGGTGGGAACGAGCAGTACTTC
CASSRAGQGGNEQYF
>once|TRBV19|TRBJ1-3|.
TGTGCCAGTAGTATTCAGGGGCCGACGGCCGCTGGAAACACCATATATTTT
CASSIQGPTAAGNTIYF
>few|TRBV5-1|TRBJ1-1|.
TGCGCCAGCAGCTCAGGGGTGGGCACTGAAGCTTTCTTT
CASSSGVGTEAFF
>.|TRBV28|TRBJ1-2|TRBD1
TGTGCCAGCAGCACTACAGGGGGAGGGTATGGCTACACCTTC
CASSTTGGGYGYTF
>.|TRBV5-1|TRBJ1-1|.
TGCGCCAGCAGCTTGGAGGCAAACAGGGAAGCTTTCTTT
CASSLEANREAFF
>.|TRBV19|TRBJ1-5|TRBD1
TGTGCCAGTACCGACACAGGGGGCTATAGCAATCAGCCCCAGCATTTT
CASTDTGGYSNQPQHF
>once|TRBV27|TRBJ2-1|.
TGTGCCAGCAGTTTATCGATAGGGACCACCCGCTCCTACAATGAGCAGTTCTTC
CASSLSIGTTRSYNEQFF
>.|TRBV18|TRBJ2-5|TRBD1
TGTGCCAGCTCACCTCTCGCGGGACAGGGGGAAGAGACCCAGTACTTC
CASSPLAGQGEETQYF
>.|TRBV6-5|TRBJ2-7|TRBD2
TGTGCCAGCAGTTACTCACGAGGGGCGGGAGGGCTTCCGCAGTACTTC
CASSYSRGAGGLPQYF
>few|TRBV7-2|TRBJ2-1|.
TGTGCCAGCAGCCTTCTTGGGGGTGGTATCAATGAGCAGTTCTTC
CASSLLGGGINEQFF
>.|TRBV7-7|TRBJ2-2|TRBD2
TGTGCTAGCAGCTCCCTAGCGGGAGGGCCCCCGAACACCGGGGAGCTGTTTTTT
CASSSLAGGPPNTGELFF
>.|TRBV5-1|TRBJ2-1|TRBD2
TGCGCCAGCAGCTTTTCCGGGACTAGCGGGGGAAGGGACTACAATGAGCAGTTCTTC
CASSFSGTSGGRDYNEQFF
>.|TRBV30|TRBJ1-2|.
TGTGCCTGGACTGAACCCCTCCGGTATGGCTACACCTTC
CAWTEPLRYGYTF
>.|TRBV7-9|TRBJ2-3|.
TGTGCCAGCAGCCCTCCCAGGGGCGGAGGGGCAGATACGCAGTATTTT
CASSPPRGGGADTQYF
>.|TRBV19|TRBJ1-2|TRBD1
TGTGCCAGTAGTATGGCACAGGGGACCTATGGCTACACCTTC
CASSMAQGTYGYTF
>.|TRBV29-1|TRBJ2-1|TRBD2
TGCAGCGTTGAAGATGAAACTAGCGGGTACTACAATGAGCAGTTCTTC
CSVEDETSGYYNEQFF
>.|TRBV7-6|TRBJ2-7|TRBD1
TGTGCCAGCAGCTTAGAGGCGACAGGGTCTACACACGAGCAGTACTTC
CASSLEATGSTHEQYF